The next 30 T cell receptor beta chains were all read from a single sample in a study of T cell responses to AZD1222 COVID-19 vaccine. The assay was immunoSEQ multiplex PCR, and TCRdb's table has in-frame clones only and misses some. The sample has fewer than 200,000 clones; around 92% are singletons. The sequences come from peripheral blood, collected on day 0 of AZD1222 vaccination. The origin of the receptors is an adult in good health.

V gene TRBV20-1 combines with J gene TRBJ1-1; D is perhaps TRBD1 (6 bases). The V end was cut by 6 bases, the J end by 5 bases, with 10 bases between. This CDR3 is 11 amino acids long. The V gene's germline CDR1 is DFQATT and CDR2 SNEGSKA (reference sequence). The CDR3 loop reads CSAGGNTEAFF. CDR3 in DNA: TGCAGTGCAGGGGGGAATACTGAAGCTTTCTTT.

V gene TRBV30 combines with J gene TRBJ2-5, with D possibly matching TRBD2 (6 bases). Germline V gene data show CDR1 as GTSNPN and CDR2 as SVGIG (reference sequence). The CDR3 covers 13 residues. V shed 4 bases and J shed 5 bases, with 14 bases lying between them. For the CDR3, the DNA is TGTGCCTGGAATATACTAGCTTTCGAGACCCAGTACTTC. Translation: CAWNILAFETQYF.

This rearrangement joins TRBV11-1 to TRBJ2-4, with D uncertain. CDR3 length: 14 amino acids. V was cut by 0 bases and J by 3 bases, with 6 bases left in between. Germline V gives CDR1 SGHAT, CDR2 FQDESV (reference sequence). The chain's CDR3 is CASSLAGGKNIQYF. The CDR3 region has the DNA TGTGCCAGCAGCTTAGCGGGCGGCAAAAACATTCAGTACTTC.

The chain joins TRBV9 to TRBJ1-1; unclear D gene. This CDR3 comprises 14 residues. Trimming took off 1 base at V and 1 base at J, with 8 bases between the two ends. Germline values: CDR1 SGDLS, CDR2 YYNGEE. CDR3 bases: TGTGCCAGCAGCGTATCCTCGGGGAACACTGAAGCTTTCTTT. Its translation is CASSVSSGNTEAFF.

The chain links TRBV6-1 to TRBJ1-1; D perhaps matches TRBD1 (5 bases). Trimming pared 2 bases from V and 4 bases from J, leaving 8 bases between. CDR3 length: 13 amino acids. The germline CDR1 and CDR2 sequences are MNHNS and SASEGT. Here the CDR3 DNA reads TGTGCCAGCAGTGAACGGGGGGGCACTGAAGCTTTCTTT. It yields the protein CASSERGGTEAFF.

The chain joins TRBV4-1 to TRBJ1-4; TRBD1 might be the D (5 bases). Germline V CDR1 and CDR2: MGHRA, YSYEKL. There are 16 residues in the CDR3. Trimming left V 2 bases short and J 2 bases short, with 12 bases between. CDR3 sequence (DNA): TGCGCCAGCAGCCAAAAGTACGGGGCCACTAATGAAAAACTGTTTTTT. Protein: CASSQKYGATNEKLFF.

The V and J genes are TRBV19 and TRBJ2-1, with a tentative D call TRBD1 (5 bases). CDR1 and CDR2 from the germline V gene are LNHDA and SQIVND (reference sequence). The CDR3 runs to 15 residues. Trimming took 7 bases from V and 5 from J, leaving 18 bases between them. DNA of the CDR3: TGTGCCAGTACCGTGGACACCTTGAGGAACAATGAGCAGTTCTTC. It encodes CASTVDTLRNNEQFF.

The gene calls are TRBV6-2 or TRBV6-3 and TRBJ1-1, with 11 positions matching TRBD1. The germline V gene has CDR1 MNHEY and CDR2 SVGEGT. Trimming at V came to 2 bases and at J to 7 bases, leaving 0 bases not matched to a gene. This CDR3 spans 13 amino acids. The CDR3 spells CASSYGTGGEAFF. The CDR3 coding sequence is TGTGCCAGCAGTTACGGGACAGGGGGTGAAGCTTTCTTT.

This clone occurred a few times. The sample has other DNA sequences that encode this CDR3 too. The chain carries TRBV3-1 (or the pseudogene TRBV3-2) and TRBJ1-5, with 8 bases lining up with TRBD1. The V and J ends lost 4 bases and 0 bases, in that order; junction bases with no gene match: 8. CDR1 LGHDT and CDR2 YNNKEL come from the germline V gene (reference sequence). The CDR3 consists of 17 residues. In DNA, the CDR3 is TGTGCCAGCAGCCCGGGACAGGCCCTATATAGCAATCAGCCCCAGCATTTT. It translates to CASSPGQALYSNQPQHF.

The chain links TRBV27 to TRBJ2-1; D not certain. The CDR3 runs to 11 residues. Germline values: CDR1 MNHEY, CDR2 SMNVEV (reference sequence). V lost 5 bases, J lost 7 bases, and 6 bases lay in between. The CDR3 DNA is TGTGCCAGCAGTCTGTCTAATGAGCAGTTCTTC. Encoded protein: CASSLSNEQFF.

This clone appeared a single time. The chain is built from TRBV7-9 and TRBJ1-2, with no clear D. V shed 1 base and J shed 4 bases, with 4 bases lying between them. Germline CDR1 and CDR2: SEHNR and FQNEAQ (reference sequence). The CDR3 is made up of 12 amino acids. The CDR3 reads CASSLDPYGYTF. Written as DNA, the CDR3 is TGTGCCAGCAGCTTAGACCCCTATGGCTACACCTTC. Variable domain in full (rest from reference TRBV7-9 and TRBJ1-2): DTGVSQNPRHKITKRGQNVTFRCDPISEHNRLYWYRQTLGQGPEFLTYFQNEAQLEKSRLLSDRFSAERPKGSFSTLEIQRTEQGDSAMYLCASSLDPYGYTFGSGTRLTVV.

The chain has TRBV3-1 (or the pseudogene TRBV3-2) and TRBJ2-7; no definite D call. Per the germline V gene, CDR1 is LGHDT and CDR2 is YNNKEL (reference sequence). The CDR3 has 14 amino acids. The V gene lost 1 base and the J gene lost 0 bases, with 7 bases spanning the gap. CDR3 protein: CASSQGTASYEQYF. The DNA for the CDR3 is TGTGCCAGCAGCCAAGGGACGGCCTCCTACGAGCAGTACTTC.

CDR3 sequence: CASSFNYMNQPQHF. The CDR3 bases are TGTGCCAGCAGTTTTAATTATATGAATCAGCCCCAGCATTTT. The chain couples TRBV27 to TRBJ1-5, with unresolved D. This CDR3 is built from 14 residues. Trimming stripped 3 bases from V and 4 bases from J, with 10 bases between. Germline V CDR1 and CDR2: MNHEY, SMNVEV (reference sequence).

In DNA form, the CDR3 reads TGTGCCAGCGGCACCAGGGGCTATGGCTACACCTTC. Translating it yields CASGTRGYGYTF. The chain links TRBV28 to TRBJ1-2; D might be TRBD1 (6 bases). V was pared by 8 bases and J by 4 bases, with 11 bases between. The length of the CDR3 is 12 residues. Germline loops: CDR1 MDHEN, CDR2 SYDVKM.

This chain joins TRBV5-1 and TRBJ2-5; D ambiguous. CDR3 length equals 13 residues. V dropped 4 bases and J dropped 5 bases, with 12 bases sitting between them. Germline V gives CDR1 SGHRS, CDR2 YFSETQ. CDR3 region: CASSLELRETQYF. In nucleotides, the CDR3 is TGCGCCAGCAGCCTGGAGTTAAGGGAGACCCAGTACTTC.

The chain recombines TRBV10-1 with TRBJ1-3; D remains ambiguous. V shed 8 bases and J shed 5 bases, with 13 bases lying between them. There are 13 residues in the CDR3. Germline-derived CDR1 and CDR2 are WNHNN and SYGVQD (reference sequence). In nucleotides, the CDR3 is TGCGCCAGCCCCCGGGGAAAGAGAAACACCATATATTTT. It yields the protein CASPRGKRNTIYF.

Only one count was recorded for this clone. The chain links TRBV7-8 to TRBJ2-7; 7 positions match TRBD1. V shed 3 bases and J 0 bases; nucleotides not matched to a gene: 5. This CDR3 contains 15 residues. Germline V lookup: CDR1 SGHVS, CDR2 FQNEAQ. The CDR3 is CASSFTTGSSYEQYF. The DNA for the CDR3 is TGTGCCAGCAGCTTTACGACAGGGAGCTCCTACGAGCAGTACTTC.

The V gene is TRBV6-2 or TRBV6-3, the J gene TRBJ2-5; TRBD2 aligns across 8 bases. Germline V gene sequence: CDR1 MNHEY, CDR2 SVGEGT. V dropped 2 bases and J dropped 6; count of bases not matched to a gene: 8. The CDR3 loop spans 15 amino acids. The CDR3 here is CASSYQGLAWQTQYF. In DNA, the CDR3 is TGTGCCAGCAGTTACCAAGGACTAGCATGGCAGACCCAGTACTTC.

The chain links TRBV27 to TRBJ1-1, with a possible D match to TRBD1 (6 bases). The V gene's germline CDR1 is MNHEY and CDR2 SMNVEV (reference sequence). The CDR3 contains 14 residues. V lost 5 bases to trimming and J lost 2 bases, with 12 bases between them. This CDR3 is CASSRQGFNTEAFF. The CDR3 nucleotides read TGTGCCAGCAGTCGCCAGGGGTTTAACACTGAAGCTTTCTTT.

This sequence joins TRBV7-2 and TRBJ1-1; D is perhaps TRBD1 (5 bases). Trimming cost V 5 bases and J 2 bases, with 9 bases left between them. The germline gives CDR1 SGHTA, CDR2 FQGNSA. This CDR3 region has 13 residues. This CDR3 is CASSQQVNTEAFF. CDR3 DNA sequence: TGTGCCAGCAGCCAACAGGTTAACACTGAAGCTTTCTTT.

V and J are TRBV5-8 and TRBJ1-5; D is uncertain. V was clipped by 0 bases and J by 4 bases, with 5 bases between them. The CDR3 is made up of 13 amino acids. Per germline, CDR1 SGHTS and CDR2 YDEGEE. The CDR3 reads CASSLDSNQPQHF. The CDR3 coding sequence is TGTGCCAGCAGCTTGGACAGTAATCAGCCCCAGCATTTT.

The chain employs TRBV24-1 and TRBJ2-1; D is undetermined. CDR1 is KGHDR, CDR2 SFDVKD, per germline. V lost 4 bases, J lost 0 bases, and 12 bases lay in between. This CDR3 spans 16 amino acids. The CDR3: CATSDPLVHSYNEQFF. The CDR3 region has the DNA TGTGCCACCAGTGACCCCCTGGTGCACTCCTACAATGAGCAGTTCTTC.

This clone was detected only once. The V and J genes are TRBV28 and TRBJ2-3, with 11 bases identical to TRBD2. CDR3 length equals 13 residues. Germline loops: CDR1 MDHEN, CDR2 SYDVKM. V shed 10 bases and J 6 bases; nucleotides not matched to a gene: 6. The chain's CDR3 is CANSGGAGDTQYF. The CDR3 DNA reads TGTGCCAATAGCGGGGGGGCCGGGGATACGCAGTATTTT.

This clone has just a few counts. The chain is built from TRBV19 and TRBJ1-1; possibly TRBD1 for D (5 bases). The ends were cut back, 4 bases at V and 0 bases at J, with 12 bases in the middle. CDR3 size: 15 residues. Germline-derived CDR1 and CDR2 are LNHDA and SQIVND (reference sequence). The CDR3 loop reads CASSNRDAMNTEAFF. The CDR3 DNA is TGTGCCAGTAGTAACCGGGACGCAATGAACACTGAAGCTTTCTTT.

This clone was seen more than once but under ten times. The chain has TRBV4-3 and TRBJ2-6; D may match TRBD1 or TRBD2 (5 bases each). The CDR3 extends over 17 amino acids. Deletions cut 1 base from V and 4 bases from J, with 14 bases between. Germline assignment: CDR1 LGHNA and CDR2 YSLEER. The CDR3 spells CASSQGGDSYGANVLTF. CDR3 in DNA: TGCGCCAGCAGCCAAGGGGGAGACAGCTACGGGGCCAACGTCCTGACTTTC.

J is TRBJ1-6 and V is TRBV27; unclear D gene. Trimming pared 6 bases from V and 0 bases from J, leaving 3 bases between. Germline V gene lookup returns CDR1 MNHEY and CDR2 SMNVEV (reference sequence). CDR3 size: 13 residues. The CDR3, as DNA: TGTGCCAGCAGCAACTCCTATAATTCACCCCTCCACTTT. Residues: CASSNSYNSPLHF.

This clone was counted between two and nine times. The DNA of the CDR3 is TGTGCCAGCAGCCAGAGGCCGGGGCTCACGTCCCAGTACTTC. This sequence encodes CASSQRPGLTSQYF. The chain employs TRBV14 and TRBJ2-5; D possibly matches TRBD1 or TRBD2 (5 bases each). Trimming took off 3 bases at V and 9 bases at J, with 17 bases between the two ends. This CDR3 is 14 amino acids long. The germline V gene encodes CDR1 SGHDN and CDR2 FVKESK. Based on the CDR3 plus reference TRBV14 and TRBJ2-5, the full variable domain is EAGVTQFPSHSVIEKGQTVTLRCDPISGHDNLYWYRRVMGKEIKFLLHFVKESKQDESGMPNNRFLAERTGGTYSTLKVQPAELEDSGVYFCASSQRPGLTSQYFGPGTRLLVL.

This clone was seen once. The chain uses TRBV19 and TRBJ1-1; D is unresolved. This CDR3 is built from 13 residues. V lost 5 bases and J 1 base, leaving 8 bases between the germline ends. Looked up from germline, CDR1 is LNHDA and CDR2 is SQIVND (reference sequence). The CDR3 region has the DNA TGTGCCAGTAGTCCCCGTTGGAACACTGAAGCTTTCTTT. Translating gives CASSPRWNTEAFF.

V gene TRBV4-3 combines with J gene TRBJ2-1, with D perhaps given as TRBD1 or TRBD2 (7 bases each). From germline, CDR1 is LGHNA and CDR2 YSLEER. The CDR3 is made up of 16 amino acids. V was cut by 2 bases and J by 4 bases, with 15 bases left in between. The CDR3 loop reads CASSQPRGGGYNEQFF. CDR3 sequence (DNA): TGCGCCAGCAGCCAACCCAGGGGGGGCGGGTACAATGAGCAGTTCTTC.

This rearrangement joins TRBV10-3 to TRBJ1-1; tentative D call: TRBD1 (6 bases). The CDR3 spans 16 residues. The V end was cut by 9 bases, the J end by 2 bases, with 22 bases between. Germline CDR1 is ENHRY and CDR2 is SYGVKD. The CDR3 is CAIRGDRGTTNTEAFF. The CDR3 coding sequence is TGTGCCATACGGGGGGATCGCGGGACAACCAACACTGAAGCTTTCTTT.